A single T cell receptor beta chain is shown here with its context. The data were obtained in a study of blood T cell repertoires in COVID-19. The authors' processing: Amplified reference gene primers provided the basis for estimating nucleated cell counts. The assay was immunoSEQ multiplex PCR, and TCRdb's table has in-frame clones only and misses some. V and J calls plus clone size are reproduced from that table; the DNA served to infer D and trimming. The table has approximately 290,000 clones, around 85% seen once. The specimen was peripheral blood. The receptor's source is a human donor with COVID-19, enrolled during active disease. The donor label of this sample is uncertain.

The CDR3 DNA follows: TGTGCAAGTCGCTTAGTCAGGATTCCCTACGAGCAGTACTTC. It translates to CASRLVRIPYEQYF. V usage is TRBV12-2 and J usage is TRBJ2-7; the table's D gene call, TRBD1, was not cross checked with the DNA. TRBV12-2 is a listed pseudogene. The CDR3 runs to 14 residues.